These 6 T cell receptor beta chains were all obtained from the same sample, sequenced in a study of neurological immune-mediated disorders. TCRdb fed the 5' RACE reads into MiXCR, producing one record per CDR3 protein. This sample carries 60,000 to 85,000 distinct CDR3 sequences, around 5% of them seen once, and the ten largest clones take 7.4%. Sequences were obtained from PBMCs. The receptors originated from a man aged 18 to 30 with multiple sclerosis.

At least ten counts were recorded for this clonotype. The rearrangement joins TRBV20-1 to TRBJ2-3; perhaps TRBD1 as D (5 bases). Germline CDR1 and CDR2: DFQATT and SNEGSKA (reference sequence). This CDR3 region has 15 residues. V gave up 2 bases and J gave up 3 bases, with 15 bases separating them. The CDR3 DNA is TGCAGTGCTAGAAGGAACAGGCCCGCGACAGATACGCAGTATTTT. It encodes CSARRNRPATDTQYF.

In this sample, this clonotype turned up many times. The chain uses TRBV12-3 or TRBV12-4 and TRBJ2-4; 15 bases line up with TRBD2. V trimming: 5 bases; J trimming: 0 bases; junction bases outside the gene matches: 5. The CDR3 is 18 residues long. The CDR3 DNA follows: TGTGCCAGCAGTCTGGGACTAGCGGGAGGATTAGCCAAAAACATTCAGTACTTC. Amino acids: CASSLGLAGGLAKNIQYF.

This clonotype was detected many times. The genes are TRBV7-6 and TRBJ1-1; D not certain. V was clipped by 5 bases and J by 6 bases, with 10 bases between them. The CDR3 has 12 residues. Per germline, CDR1 SGHVS and CDR2 FNYEAQ. For the CDR3, the DNA is TGTGCCAGCAGCCACGAGGGCGCTGAAGCTTTCTTT. Encoded protein: CASSHEGAEAFF.

The sample holds many counts of this clonotype. The CDR3 coding sequence is TGTGCCAGCAGCTTAACGGAGGGTCTCGAGCAGTACTTC. As protein: CASSLTEGLEQYF. The chain has TRBV7-3 and TRBJ2-7; possible D gene TRBD2, 6 bases. Trimming took 0 bases from V and 6 from J, leaving 9 bases between them. The CDR3 sequence is 13 residues long. Germline loops: CDR1 SGHTA, CDR2 FQGTGA.

The table lists this clonotype with many counts. V usage is TRBV2 and J usage is TRBJ2-1; 7 nucleotides align to TRBD1. CDR3 size: 13 residues. V shed 8 bases and J 12 bases; nucleotides not matched to a gene: 13. The germline CDR1 and CDR2 sequences are SNHLY and FYNNEI. This chain's CDR3 is CASSREQGSGQFF. CDR3 DNA: TGTGCCAGCTCCCGAGAACAGGGGTCAGGGCAGTTCTTC.

The genes are TRBV12-3 or TRBV12-4 and TRBJ2-1; 7 nucleotides agree with TRBD2. The CDR3 sequence is 16 residues long. V was pared by 3 bases and J by 3 bases, with 8 bases of the junction left unmatched. In DNA, the CDR3 is TGTGCCAGCAGTTTGAGAGGCGGGAGAATCTACAATGAGCAGTTCTTC. The encoded protein is CASSLRGGRIYNEQFF.